A selection of T cell receptor beta chains follows, all from one sample in a study of blood T cell repertoires in COVID-19. Repertoires were generated with immunoSEQ multiplex PCR, while TCRdb's copy carries only in-frame clones and drops some. The data contain 200,000 or so clones, about 87% of them singletons. Sequenced: PBMCs or T cells enriched from blood (not recorded which). The source is a woman aged 25 to 45 who had recovered from COVID-19. Both conserved end residues are part of each CDR3. D genes are given only for firm matches. Size values are once, few and many counts, or a class for expanded clones, and some rows have none.

j_call,d_call,clone_size,v_call,cdr3_length,cdr3_aa,cdr3_nt
TRBJ2-3,TRBD2,-,TRBV4-2,16,CASSQESGGRTDTQYF,TGTGCCAGCAGCCAAGAGTCGGGGGGTCGCACAGATACGCAGTATTTT
TRBJ1-1,-,-,TRBV3-1/TRBV3-2,13,CASSHTDSTEAFF,TGTGCCAGCAGCCACACTGACAGCACTGAAGCTTTCTTT
TRBJ1-3,-,few,TRBV7-9,15,CASSLHGTSGNTIYF,TGTGCCAGCAGCCTGCATGGGACATCTGGAAACACCATATATTTT
TRBJ2-7,-,-,TRBV18,16,CASSPRGDRDSYEQYF,TGTGCCAGCTCACCACGGGGGGACCGGGACAGCTACGAGCAGTACTTC
TRBJ1-2,-,-,TRBV2,13,CASRMTQRQGYTF,TGTGCCAGCAGGATGACCCAGCGTCAGGGCTACACCTTC
TRBJ1-5,-,-,TRBV19,16,CASSRIGDRSNQPQHF,TGTGCCAGTAGTAGGATTGGCGACAGGAGCAATCAGCCCCAGCATTTT
TRBJ2-6,TRBD2,-,TRBV24-1,17,CATSLTSGGHGANVLTF,TGTGCCACCAGTTTGACTAGCGGGGGGCACGGGGCCAACGTCCTGACTTTC
TRBJ1-3,TRBD1,-,TRBV7-9,18,CASSKDRPAVISGNTIYF,TGTGCCAGCAGCAAGGACAGGCCTGCCGTGATCTCTGGAAACACCATATATTTT
TRBJ1-6,-,-,TRBV6-2/TRBV6-3,14,CASSYGGVKAPLHF,TGTGCCAGCAGTTACGGGGGGGTTAAGGCACCCCTCCACTTT
TRBJ1-1,-,-,TRBV5-6,16,CASSLLTGFVKPEAFF,TGTGCCAGCAGCTTGCTAACAGGGTTCGTAAAACCTGAAGCTTTCTTT
TRBJ2-5,TRBD2,-,TRBV7-2,17,CASSSGGGLAGQETQYF,TGTGCCAGCAGCTCGGGAGGGGGACTAGCGGGGCAAGAGACCCAGTACTTC
TRBJ2-7,-,-,TRBV5-1,15,CASSFGRANSYEQYF,TGCGCCAGCAGCTTTGGCAGGGCCAACTCCTACGAGCAGTACTTC
TRBJ1-1,TRBD1,-,TRBV5-1,17,CASSLNDRGNAGLEAFF,TGCGCCAGCAGCTTGAACGACAGGGGAAATGCCGGGCTTGAAGCTTTCTTT
TRBJ2-2,TRBD1,-,TRBV10-3,18,CAISATGTGFSDTGELFF,TGTGCCATCAGTGCAACCGGGACAGGGTTTTCCGACACCGGGGAGCTGTTTTTT
TRBJ1-4,-,-,TRBV5-1,15,CASSPRTSTNEKLFF,TGCGCCAGCAGCCCCCGGACATCAACTAATGAAAAACTGTTTTTT
TRBJ1-2,-,-,TRBV19,14,CASSITGINYGYTF,TGTGCCAGTAGTATAACAGGGATTAACTATGGCTACACCTTC
TRBJ1-1,TRBD1,-,TRBV10-3,14,CAISEPRQGGSAFF,TGTGCCATCAGTGAGCCGAGGCAGGGGGGTTCAGCTTTCTTT
TRBJ1-2,-,-,TRBV19,13,CASSIERNYGYTF,TGTGCCAGTAGTATAGAGCGAAACTATGGCTACACCTTC
TRBJ2-2,TRBD2,-,TRBV9,15,CASSPWSGGGGELFF,TGTGCCAGCAGCCCCTGGAGCGGGGGTGGCGGGGAGCTGTTTTTT
TRBJ2-7,TRBD2,few,TRBV6-2/TRBV6-3,14,CASSYSSGAYEQYF,TGTGCCAGCAGTTACTCGAGCGGGGCCTACGAGCAGTACTTC
TRBJ2-5,TRBD2,-,TRBV5-6,18,CASSLRAGLAGGSETQYF,TGTGCCAGCAGCTTGCGTGCCGGACTAGCGGGGGGGAGCGAGACCCAGTACTTC
TRBJ2-1,TRBD2,many,TRBV6-5,14,CASSQGLAVFEQFF,TGTGCCAGCAGTCAGGGACTAGCGGTTTTTGAGCAGTTCTTC